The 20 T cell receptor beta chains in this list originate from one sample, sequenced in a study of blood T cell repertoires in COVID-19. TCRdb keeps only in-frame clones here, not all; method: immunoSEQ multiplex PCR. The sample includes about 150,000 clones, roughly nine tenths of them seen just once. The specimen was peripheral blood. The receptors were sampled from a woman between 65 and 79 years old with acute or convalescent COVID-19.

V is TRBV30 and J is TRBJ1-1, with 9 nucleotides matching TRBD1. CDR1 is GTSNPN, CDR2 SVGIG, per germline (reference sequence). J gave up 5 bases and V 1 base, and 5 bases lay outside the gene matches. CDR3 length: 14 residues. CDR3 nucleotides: TGTGCCTGGAGTGCCGGACAGGGGAGGACTGAAGCTTTCTTT. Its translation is CAWSAGQGRTEAFF. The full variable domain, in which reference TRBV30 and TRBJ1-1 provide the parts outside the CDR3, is SQTIHQWPATLVQPVGSPLSLECTVEGTSNPNLYWYRQAAGRGLQLLFYSVGIGQISSEVPQNLSASRPQDRQFILSSKKLLLSDSGFYLCAWSAGQGRTEAFFGQGTRLTVV.

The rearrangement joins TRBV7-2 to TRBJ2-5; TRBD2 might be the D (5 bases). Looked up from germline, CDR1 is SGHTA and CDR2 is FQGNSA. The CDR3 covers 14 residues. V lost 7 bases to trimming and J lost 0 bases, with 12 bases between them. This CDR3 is CASTPRGYQETQYF. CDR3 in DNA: TGTGCCAGCACCCCGCGCGGGTACCAAGAGACCCAGTACTTC.

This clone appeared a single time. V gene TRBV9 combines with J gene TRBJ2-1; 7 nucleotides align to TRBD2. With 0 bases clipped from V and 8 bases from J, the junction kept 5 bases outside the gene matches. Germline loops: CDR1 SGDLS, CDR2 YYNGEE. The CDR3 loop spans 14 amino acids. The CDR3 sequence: CASSVVGGMDEQFF. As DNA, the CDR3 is TGTGCCAGCAGCGTAGTGGGGGGGATGGATGAGCAGTTCTTC.

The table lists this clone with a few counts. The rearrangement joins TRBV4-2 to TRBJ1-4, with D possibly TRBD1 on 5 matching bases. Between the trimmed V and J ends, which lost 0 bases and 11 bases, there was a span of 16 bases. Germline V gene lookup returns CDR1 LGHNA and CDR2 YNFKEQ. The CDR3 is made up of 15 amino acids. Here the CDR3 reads CASSQDPGAAGKLFF. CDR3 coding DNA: TGTGCCAGCAGCCAAGATCCTGGGGCTGCGGGGAAACTGTTTTTT.

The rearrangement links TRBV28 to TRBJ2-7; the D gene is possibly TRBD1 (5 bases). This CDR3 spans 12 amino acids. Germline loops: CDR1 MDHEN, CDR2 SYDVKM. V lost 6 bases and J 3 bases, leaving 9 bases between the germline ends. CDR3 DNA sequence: TGTGCCAGCAGCCCGGACAACTACGAGCAGTACGTC. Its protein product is CASSPDNYEQYV.

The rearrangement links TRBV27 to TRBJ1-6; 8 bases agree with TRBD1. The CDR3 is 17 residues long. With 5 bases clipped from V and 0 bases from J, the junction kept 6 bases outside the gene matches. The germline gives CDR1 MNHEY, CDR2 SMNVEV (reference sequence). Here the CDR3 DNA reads TGTGCCAGCAGTCCTCGACAGGGGAGCTCCTATAATTCACCCCTCCACTTT. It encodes CASSPRQGSSYNSPLHF.

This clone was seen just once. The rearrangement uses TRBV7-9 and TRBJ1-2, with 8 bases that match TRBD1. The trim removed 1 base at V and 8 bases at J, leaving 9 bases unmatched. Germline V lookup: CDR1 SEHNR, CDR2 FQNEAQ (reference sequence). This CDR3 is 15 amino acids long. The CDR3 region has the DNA TGTGCCAGCAGCTTAGGACAGGGGCTTTTCGGGGGCTACACCTTC. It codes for CASSLGQGLFGGYTF.

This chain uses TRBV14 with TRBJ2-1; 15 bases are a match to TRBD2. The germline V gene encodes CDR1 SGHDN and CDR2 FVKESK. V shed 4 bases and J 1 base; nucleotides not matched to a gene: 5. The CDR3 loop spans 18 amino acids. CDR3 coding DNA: TGTGCCAGCAGCCGGACTAGCGGGGGGGCCCTTTCCTACAATGAGCAGTTCTTC. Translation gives CASSRTSGGALSYNEQFF.

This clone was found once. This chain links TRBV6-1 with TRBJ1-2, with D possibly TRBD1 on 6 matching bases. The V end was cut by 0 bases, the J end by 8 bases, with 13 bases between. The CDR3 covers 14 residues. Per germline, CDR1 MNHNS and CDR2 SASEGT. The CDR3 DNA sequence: TGTGCCAGCAGTGAAGCGCGGGGGGCTGGGGGCTACACCTTC. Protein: CASSEARGAGGYTF.

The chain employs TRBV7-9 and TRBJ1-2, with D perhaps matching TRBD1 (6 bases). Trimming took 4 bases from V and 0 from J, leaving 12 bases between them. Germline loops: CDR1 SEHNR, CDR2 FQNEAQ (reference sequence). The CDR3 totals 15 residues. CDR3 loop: CASSSQGSANYGYTF. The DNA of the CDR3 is TGTGCCAGCAGCTCACAGGGTTCGGCTAACTATGGCTACACCTTC.

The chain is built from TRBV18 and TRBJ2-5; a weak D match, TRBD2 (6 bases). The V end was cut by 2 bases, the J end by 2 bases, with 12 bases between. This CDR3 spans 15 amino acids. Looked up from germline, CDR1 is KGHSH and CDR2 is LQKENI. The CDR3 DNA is TGTGCCAGCTCACCAAGTTTTGCGGGGCAAGAGACCCAGTACTTC. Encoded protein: CASSPSFAGQETQYF.

DNA of the CDR3: TGTGCCAGCAGCCCTAGAGTAATGAACACTGAAGCTTTCTTT. It yields the protein CASSPRVMNTEAFF. The chain has TRBV3-1 (or the pseudogene TRBV3-2) and TRBJ1-1, with no clear D. V was shortened by 4 bases and J by 0 bases, with 9 bases between the two germline ends. Germline V gene data show CDR1 as LGHDT and CDR2 as YNNKEL (reference sequence). The CDR3 runs to 14 residues.

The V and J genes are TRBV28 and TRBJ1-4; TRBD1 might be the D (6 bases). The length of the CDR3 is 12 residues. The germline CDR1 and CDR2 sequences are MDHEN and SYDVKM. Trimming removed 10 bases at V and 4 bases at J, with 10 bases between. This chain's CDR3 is CATGTLNEKLFF. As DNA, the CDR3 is TGTGCCACCGGGACACTTAATGAAAAACTGTTTTTT.

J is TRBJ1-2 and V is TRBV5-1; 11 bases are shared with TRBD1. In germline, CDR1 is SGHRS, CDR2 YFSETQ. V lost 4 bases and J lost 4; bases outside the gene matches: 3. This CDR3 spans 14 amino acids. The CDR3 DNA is TGCGCCAGCAGCGGACAGGGGGCAGGCTATGGCTACACCTTC. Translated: CASSGQGAGYGYTF.

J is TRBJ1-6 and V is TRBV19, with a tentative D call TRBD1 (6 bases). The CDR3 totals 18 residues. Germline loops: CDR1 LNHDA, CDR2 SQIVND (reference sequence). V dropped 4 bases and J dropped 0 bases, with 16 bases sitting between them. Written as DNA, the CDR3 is TGTGCCAGTAGTACACGGACGGGACAACTCTCCTATAATTCACCCCTCCACTTT. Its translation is CASSTRTGQLSYNSPLHF.

The CDR3 coding sequence is TGTGCCACCAGCAGACCTGGACACGGCGACGAGCAGTACGTC. Protein sequence: CATSRPGHGDEQYV. The chain employs TRBV15 and TRBJ2-7; D might be TRBD1 (5 bases). Germline values: CDR1 LNHNV, CDR2 YYDKDF (reference sequence). Trimming took off 2 bases at V and 5 bases at J, with 13 bases between the two ends. The CDR3 is made up of 14 amino acids.

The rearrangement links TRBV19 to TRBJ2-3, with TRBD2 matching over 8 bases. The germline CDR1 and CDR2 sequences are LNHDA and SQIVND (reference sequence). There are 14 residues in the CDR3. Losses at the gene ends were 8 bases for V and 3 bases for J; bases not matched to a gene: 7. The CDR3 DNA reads TGTGCCAGTCATAGCGGGGTAGGGACAGATACGCAGTATTTT. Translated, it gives CASHSGVGTDTQYF.

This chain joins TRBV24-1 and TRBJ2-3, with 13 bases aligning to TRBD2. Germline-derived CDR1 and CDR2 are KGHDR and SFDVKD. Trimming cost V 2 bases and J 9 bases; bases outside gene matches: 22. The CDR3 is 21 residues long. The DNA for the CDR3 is TGTGCCACCAGTGATTGGAGTTCTCCCCCCGGGACTAGCGGGGCCCTGAGGACGCAGTATTTT. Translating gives CATSDWSSPPGTSGALRTQYF.

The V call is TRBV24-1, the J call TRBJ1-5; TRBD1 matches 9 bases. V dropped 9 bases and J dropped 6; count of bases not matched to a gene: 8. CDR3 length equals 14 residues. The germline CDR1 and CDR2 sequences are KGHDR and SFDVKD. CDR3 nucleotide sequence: TGTGCCACCTGGACAGGGGTGCTAATTCAGCCCCAGCATTTT. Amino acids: CATWTGVLIQPQHF.

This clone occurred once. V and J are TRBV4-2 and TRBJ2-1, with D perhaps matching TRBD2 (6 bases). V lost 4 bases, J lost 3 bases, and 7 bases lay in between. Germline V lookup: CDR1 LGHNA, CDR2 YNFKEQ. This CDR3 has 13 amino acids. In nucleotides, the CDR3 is TGTGCCAGCAGCCCGGGACTCTACAATGAGCAGTTCTTC. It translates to CASSPGLYNEQFF.